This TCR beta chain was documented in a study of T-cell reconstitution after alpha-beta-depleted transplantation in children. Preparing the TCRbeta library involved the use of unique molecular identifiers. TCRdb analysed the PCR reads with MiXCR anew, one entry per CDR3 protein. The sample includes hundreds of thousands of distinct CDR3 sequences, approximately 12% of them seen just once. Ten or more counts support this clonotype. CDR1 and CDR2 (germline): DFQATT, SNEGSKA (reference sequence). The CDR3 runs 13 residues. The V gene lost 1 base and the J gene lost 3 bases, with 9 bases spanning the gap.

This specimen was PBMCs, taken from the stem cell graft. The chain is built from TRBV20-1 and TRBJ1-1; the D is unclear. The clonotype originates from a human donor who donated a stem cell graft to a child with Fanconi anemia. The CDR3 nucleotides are TGCAGTGCTAGAGTAGGTGCTTACACTGAAGCTTTCTTT. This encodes CSARVGAYTEAFF.